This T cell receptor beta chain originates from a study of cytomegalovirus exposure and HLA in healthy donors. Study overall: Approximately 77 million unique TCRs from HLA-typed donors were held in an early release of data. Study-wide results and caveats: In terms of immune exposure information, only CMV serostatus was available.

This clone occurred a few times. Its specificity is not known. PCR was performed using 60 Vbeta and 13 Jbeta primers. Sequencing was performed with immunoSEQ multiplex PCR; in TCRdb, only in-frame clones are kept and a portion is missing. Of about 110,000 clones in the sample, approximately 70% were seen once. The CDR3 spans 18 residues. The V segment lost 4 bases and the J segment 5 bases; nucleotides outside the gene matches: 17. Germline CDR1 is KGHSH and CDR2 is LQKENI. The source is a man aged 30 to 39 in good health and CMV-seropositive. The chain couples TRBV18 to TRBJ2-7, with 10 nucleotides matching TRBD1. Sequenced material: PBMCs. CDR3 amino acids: CASSLRPPTGGAFDEQYV. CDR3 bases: TGTGCCAGCTCACTGAGGCCTCCGACAGGGGGCGCATTCGACGAGCAGTACGTC.